This TCR beta chain was found in a study of molecular identifiers for immune sequencing clone quantification. Overall study context: Sequencing covered four of five parts into which replicate RNA from around 20,000 or 100,000 naive CD8 cells was split. General observations from the study: A shared barcode on identical TCR molecules could lead to underestimated sizes for highly expanded clones.

Naive CD8 library inputs spanned roughly 18,000 to 1,100,000 sorted cells and 10%, 30% or 50% RNA. Sorting was used to obtain naive CD8 T cells (CD8+CD4-CCR7+CD45RA+). As for this clonotype: Antigen: not known.

With 5 bases removed from V and 13 bases from J, the gap between germline ends came to 14 bases. CDR3 length: 11 amino acids. Looked up from germline, CDR1 is SEHNR and CDR2 is FQNEAQ (reference sequence). TCRdb redid the calling of the PCR reads with MiXCR, one entry per CDR3 protein. The sample gives approximately 590,000 distinct CDR3 sequences, roughly 23% of which show up once; about 0.73% is in the top ten. Sequencing used naive CD8+ T cells from blood, with Jurkat cell RNA spiked in. Subset of the sample: FACS-sorted CD8+CD4-CCR7+CD45RA+ naive T cells. This receptor was obtained from a human donor in good health. Some libraries in this study had Jurkat cell RNA spiked in. The chain has TRBV7-9 and TRBJ1-2; the D gene is possibly TRBD1 (6 bases). The CDR3 sequence: CASSTTGDSTF. The CDR3 nucleotides read TGTGCCAGCAGCACGACAGGAGACTCCACCTTC.